Sequencing of this T cell receptor beta chain was carried out in a study of T cell changes during pregnancy in multiple sclerosis (dated by TCRdb to about 2019). A note on the overall study: Changes in the T cell repertoire over the course of pregnancy were examined in this study in women with multiple sclerosis.

Receptors were amplified or captured by the immunoSEQ multiplex PCR assay. Held by TCRdb, this immuneACCESS table contains in-frame sequences only and omits some clones. Under half of the omission traces to an unresolved V gene where checked; the cause of the rest is unknown. Counted in this sample were over 85,000 clones; roughly 91% of them appeared once. Around 1.7% of the sample is held by the ten biggest clonotypes. Measured from the cysteine to the phenylalanine, the CDR3 is 13 residues long. The CDR3 DNA has 39 bases and is translated from base 1. A distance of 6 bases separates the germline ends of V and J, which lose 3 bases and 1 base respectively. The germline V gene (reference sequence) specifies SEHNR as CDR1 and FQNEAQ as CDR2. As for this clone: The antigen this receptor binds is unknown. No much larger clone is present one base from it, and per-base qualities are unavailable.

The clonotype comes from a female donor in good health, enrolled as a control in a pregnancy study. The sample in question was peripheral blood, obtained after pregnancy. The chain employs TRBV7-9 and TRBJ1-1; the D gene assignment is ambiguous. The CDR3 region has the sequence CASSFFQNTEAFF. Read as DNA, the sequence is TGTGCCAGCAGCTTTTTTCAGAACACTGAAGCTTTCTTT.